These 28 T cell receptor beta chains share one sample of origin, sequenced in a study of blood T cell repertoires in COVID-19. TCRdb keeps only in-frame clones here, not all; method: immunoSEQ multiplex PCR. The sample lists roughly 160,000 clones; more than 85% were seen once. Sequencing was done on a sample of peripheral blood. The receptor source for this set is a young man with acute or convalescent COVID-19.

This sequence joins TRBV10-3 and TRBJ2-1; 9 bases agree with TRBD2. Germline lookup yields CDR1 ENHRY and CDR2 SYGVKD. The ends lost 7 bases at V and 0 bases at J; junction bases unmatched: 10. The CDR3 runs 17 residues. Written as DNA, the CDR3 is TGTGCCATCACTGCGGGGGGGCCATCTAGCTCCTACAATGAGCAGTTCTTC. This sequence encodes CAITAGGPSSSYNEQFF.

Only one count was recorded for this clone. The V gene is TRBV7-9, the J gene TRBJ1-6; 7 bases are a match to TRBD1. The V segment lost 3 bases and the J segment 14 bases; nucleotides outside the gene matches: 13. Germline CDR1 reads SEHNR; CDR2 reads FQNEAQ (reference sequence). The CDR3 length is 15 residues. The CDR3 loop is CASSLGDSLLGALHF. The CDR3 coding sequence is TGTGCCAGCAGCTTGGGGGACAGCCTTTTAGGGGCCCTCCACTTT.

The rearrangement links TRBV3-1 (or the pseudogene TRBV3-2) to TRBJ1-2; weak D call: TRBD1 (5 bases). Germline loops: CDR1 LGHDT, CDR2 YNNKEL (reference sequence). The CDR3 consists of 15 residues. V lost 3 bases and J 0 bases, leaving 11 bases between the germline ends. For the CDR3, the DNA is TGTGCCAGCAGCCAGACAGTAAAAGCTAACTATGGCTACACCTTC. Amino acids: CASSQTVKANYGYTF.

V gene TRBV6-5 combines with J gene TRBJ1-5; D is possibly TRBD1 (6 bases). The CDR3 totals 14 residues. V lost 6 bases and J 2 bases, leaving 11 bases between the germline ends. The germline V gene encodes CDR1 MNHEY and CDR2 SVGAGI. CDR3 residues: CASSRSGGNQPQHF. CDR3 DNA sequence: TGTGCCAGCAGCCGCTCAGGGGGCAATCAGCCCCAGCATTTT.

This clone occurred once. The rearrangement links TRBV10-2 to TRBJ2-3; D gene ambiguous. CDR1 is WSHSY and CDR2 is SAAADI in the germline V gene. Trimming removed 5 bases at V and 5 bases at J, with 14 bases between. This CDR3 has 14 amino acids. CDR3 nucleotides: TGCGCCAGCAGTCCGGAATCCCGACAAGATACGCAGTATTTT. Encoded protein: CASSPESRQDTQYF.

V gene TRBV12-3 or TRBV12-4 combines with J gene TRBJ1-2, with 8 bases matching TRBD1. The CDR3 spans 13 residues. V gave up 6 bases and J gave up 7 bases; unmatched junction bases: 7. This CDR3 is CASRPTGVGGYTF. CDR3 bases: TGTGCCAGCAGGCCGACAGGGGTTGGTGGCTACACCTTC.

As concerns this clone: Other DNA sequences in the same sample also yield this CDR3. CDR3 nucleotides: TGTGCCAGCAGACCAACAGGAAGATATGGCTACACCTTC. Its protein product is CASRPTGRYGYTF. This chain connects TRBV12-3 or TRBV12-4 to TRBJ1-2; possibly TRBD1 for D (5 bases). The length of the CDR3 is 13 residues. V was clipped by 6 bases and J by 5 bases, with 13 bases between them.

This clone was detected only a few times. J is TRBJ1-5 and V is TRBV29-1; tentative D call: TRBD1 (6 bases). Trimming took 6 bases from V and 3 from J, leaving 12 bases between them. CDR3 length equals 13 residues. Germline V gene lookup returns CDR1 SQVTM and CDR2 ANQGSEA. The CDR3, as DNA: TGCAGCGTGAAAGGACAGAACAATCAGCCCCAGCATTTT. Amino acid sequence: CSVKGQNNQPQHF.

The J gene is TRBJ1-2, the V gene TRBV30; TRBD1 might be the D (5 bases). CDR1 is GTSNPN and CDR2 is SVGIG in the germline V gene (reference sequence). Trimming removed 0 bases from V and 4 bases from J, with 15 bases in between. The CDR3 has 15 amino acids. CDR3: CAWSVLGGAGYGYTF. The CDR3 nucleotides read TGTGCCTGGAGTGTACTGGGGGGAGCCGGCTATGGCTACACCTTC.

This clone was recorded once. The chain carries TRBV6-5 and TRBJ1-1; a possible D gene is TRBD1 (5 bases). CDR3 length: 12 residues. The V end was cut by 11 bases, the J end by 3 bases, with 13 bases between. CDR1 and CDR2 (germline): MNHEY, SVGAGI. The CDR3: CAHVGLDTEAFF. In DNA form, the CDR3 reads TGTGCCCACGTGGGGCTTGACACTGAAGCTTTCTTT.

For this clone: In the same sample, other DNA sequences code for this CDR3. The rearrangement joins TRBV19 to TRBJ1-5; D is possibly TRBD1 (5 bases). The CDR3 totals 13 residues. Germline V gene sequence: CDR1 LNHDA, CDR2 SQIVND (reference sequence). Trimming stripped 5 bases from V and 7 bases from J, with 12 bases between. CDR3 sequence (DNA): TGTGCCAGTAGTGGCGGGGGTAACCAGCCCCAGCATTTT. It translates to CASSGGGNQPQHF.

The rearrangement joins TRBV12-5 to TRBJ1-2, with 7 nucleotides matching TRBD1. The trim removed 1 base at V and 4 bases at J, leaving 3 bases unmatched. The CDR3 is 14 residues long. The germline V gene encodes CDR1 LGHNT and CDR2 FRNRAP. CDR3 nucleotides: TGTGCTAGTGGTTTGGAGGGGGCGGTCTATGGCTACACCTTC. It is translated as CASGLEGAVYGYTF.

The chain recombines TRBV5-4 with TRBJ2-2, with a weak D call TRBD2 (6 bases). V shed 6 bases and J shed 6 bases, with 15 bases lying between them. The CDR3 is 14 residues long. Germline CDR1 and CDR2: SGHNT and YYREEE (reference sequence). The CDR3 reads CASKMGREAGELFF. The CDR3 DNA is TGTGCCAGCAAAATGGGCAGGGAGGCCGGGGAGCTGTTTTTT.

This chain uses TRBV11-2 with TRBJ1-3; 7 bases are shared with TRBD1. Germline V lookup: CDR1 SGHAT, CDR2 FQNNGV. J was trimmed by 14 bases and V by 4 bases; bases with no gene match: 14. The CDR3 has 14 residues. The CDR3 nucleotides are TGTGCCAGCAGCTCCATGGAGGGGGCCCGAGTTGTATATTTT. Residues: CASSSMEGARVVYF.

The genes are TRBV14 and TRBJ1-2; 9 nucleotides match TRBD1. The V gene's germline CDR1 is SGHDN and CDR2 FVKESK. This CDR3 contains 15 residues. V dropped 1 base and J dropped 5; count of bases not matched to a gene: 5. CDR3 bases: TGTGCCAGCAGCCAAGGGGGGACAGGGTCGTATGGCTACACCTTC. This encodes CASSQGGTGSYGYTF.

The chain is built from TRBV2 and TRBJ2-1; the D gene is possibly TRBD1 (5 bases). This CDR3 spans 14 amino acids. Per germline, CDR1 SNHLY and CDR2 FYNNEI. V was clipped by 6 bases and J by 5 bases, with 14 bases between them. CDR3 region: CASRARWGNNEQFF. The CDR3 coding sequence is TGTGCCAGCAGAGCAAGGTGGGGCAACAATGAGCAGTTCTTC. Looking up the rest from reference TRBV2 and TRBJ2-1 gives the full variable domain: EPEVTQTPSHQVTQMGQEVILRCVPISNHLYFYWYRQILGQKVEFLVSFYNNEISEKSEIFDDQFSVERPDGSNFTLKIRSTKLEDSAMYFCASRARWGNNEQFFGPGTRLTVL.

J is TRBJ2-7 and V is TRBV27, with TRBD1 identical over 7 bases. This CDR3 contains 14 residues. V gave up 5 bases and J gave up 7 bases; unmatched junction bases: 11. Germline V CDR1 and CDR2: MNHEY, SMNVEV (reference sequence). CDR3 DNA: TGTGCCAGCAGTCCCCGGGACAGCGCCCATGAGCAGTACTTC. Residues: CASSPRDSAHEQYF.

The rearrangement uses TRBV4-1 and TRBJ2-3, with 15 nucleotides matching TRBD2. Germline values: CDR1 MGHRA, CDR2 YSYEKL. The CDR3 sequence is 16 residues long. The trim removed 2 bases at V and 13 bases at J, leaving 10 bases unmatched. CDR3 protein: CASSQQSGTSGGREYF. Here the CDR3 DNA reads TGCGCCAGCAGCCAACAAAGCGGGACTAGCGGGGGGAGGGAGTATTTT.

Turning to this clone: The same CDR3 also results from other DNA sequences found in this sample. The J gene is TRBJ1-2, the V gene TRBV28, with 7 bases aligning to TRBD1. V lost 2 bases and J lost 4; bases outside the gene matches: 4. Germline V CDR1 and CDR2: MDHEN, SYDVKM. The CDR3 sequence is 14 residues long. Here the CDR3 DNA reads TGTGCCAGCAGTTTAGGTACAGGGGTCTATGGCTACACCTTC. As protein: CASSLGTGVYGYTF.

The CDR3 region is CASSFGGQGKGEQFF. In nucleotides, the CDR3 is TGTGCCAGCAGCTTCGGGGGACAGGGGAAGGGTGAGCAGTTCTTC. The V call is TRBV7-3, the J call TRBJ2-1; 10 positions agree with TRBD1. CDR1 is SGHTA, CDR2 FQGTGA, per germline. The CDR3 spans 15 residues. The V and J ends lost 3 bases and 9 bases, in that order; junction bases with no gene match: 8.

The chain recombines TRBV21-1 with TRBJ1-2; TRBD1, the table's D call, was not compared with the DNA. TRBV21-1 is given as a pseudogene. The CDR3 sequence is 15 residues long. The CDR3 coding sequence is TGTGCCAGCAGTATCCTACCGGGACAGGCCTATGGCTACACCTTC. Its translation: CASSILPGQAYGYTF.

The rearrangement joins TRBV4-1 to TRBJ1-5, with 7 bases that match TRBD1. This CDR3 comprises 16 residues. Trimming cost V 0 bases and J 3 bases; bases outside gene matches: 5. Germline V gene lookup returns CDR1 MGHRA and CDR2 YSYEKL. CDR3 protein: CASSQDATGPNQPQHF. Written as DNA, the CDR3 is TGCGCCAGCAGCCAAGATGCGACAGGGCCCAATCAGCCCCAGCATTTT.

The chain combines TRBV7-9 with TRBJ2-1; D may be TRBD1 (6 bases). Trimming left V 1 base short and J 7 bases short, with 17 bases between. This CDR3 is built from 16 residues. In germline, CDR1 is SEHNR, CDR2 FQNEAQ (reference sequence). This chain's CDR3 is CASSLDRGGNLNEQFF. The CDR3 DNA is TGTGCCAGCAGCTTAGACCGAGGGGGTAATCTGAATGAGCAGTTCTTC.

V usage is TRBV27 and J usage is TRBJ2-1; D perhaps matches TRBD1 (5 bases). CDR3 size: 12 residues. In germline, CDR1 is MNHEY, CDR2 SMNVEV (reference sequence). The V end lost 5 bases, the J end lost 8 bases, and 10 bases lay between the germline ends. The CDR3 protein is CASSITGYEQFF. DNA of the CDR3: TGTGCCAGCAGTATCACAGGTTATGAGCAGTTCTTC.

The gene calls are TRBV7-9 and TRBJ2-1, with TRBD2 identical over 13 bases. This CDR3 has 18 amino acids. With 5 bases clipped from V and 2 bases from J, the junction kept 9 bases outside the gene matches. The V gene's germline CDR1 is SEHNR and CDR2 FQNEAQ (reference sequence). In nucleotides, the CDR3 is TGTGCCAGCAGCCCGAGGACTAGCGGGGGCGGCACCTACAATGAGCAGTTCTTC. This encodes CASSPRTSGGGTYNEQFF.

This clone was recorded only once. The chain couples TRBV19 to TRBJ2-5; TRBD2 is a possible D gene (5 bases). CDR3 length: 15 amino acids. CDR1 is LNHDA, CDR2 SQIVND, per germline (reference sequence). V was shortened by 1 base and J by 5 bases, with 14 bases between the two germline ends. CDR3 in DNA: TGTGCCAGTAGTATAGGACGAACTAGACGCGAGACCCAGTACTTC. Protein product: CASSIGRTRRETQYF.

This chain joins TRBV6-5 and TRBJ2-7; a possible D gene is TRBD1 (6 bases). This CDR3 has 14 residues. V dropped 4 bases and J dropped 1 base, with 11 bases sitting between them. CDR1 MNHEY and CDR2 SVGAGI come from the germline V gene. The CDR3 sequence: CASSSVDRSYEQYF. CDR3 sequence (DNA): TGTGCCAGCAGTTCGGTTGACAGGTCCTACGAGCAGTACTTC.

J is TRBJ1-1 and V is TRBV6-1; D may be TRBD1 (5 bases). This CDR3 region has 16 residues. Trimming pared 2 bases from V and 4 bases from J, leaving 17 bases between. CDR1 is MNHNS and CDR2 is SASEGT in the germline V gene. The chain's CDR3 is CASSELLAGSFTEAFF. The CDR3 DNA reads as TGTGCCAGCAGTGAACTCCTTGCAGGGTCTTTCACTGAAGCTTTCTTT.